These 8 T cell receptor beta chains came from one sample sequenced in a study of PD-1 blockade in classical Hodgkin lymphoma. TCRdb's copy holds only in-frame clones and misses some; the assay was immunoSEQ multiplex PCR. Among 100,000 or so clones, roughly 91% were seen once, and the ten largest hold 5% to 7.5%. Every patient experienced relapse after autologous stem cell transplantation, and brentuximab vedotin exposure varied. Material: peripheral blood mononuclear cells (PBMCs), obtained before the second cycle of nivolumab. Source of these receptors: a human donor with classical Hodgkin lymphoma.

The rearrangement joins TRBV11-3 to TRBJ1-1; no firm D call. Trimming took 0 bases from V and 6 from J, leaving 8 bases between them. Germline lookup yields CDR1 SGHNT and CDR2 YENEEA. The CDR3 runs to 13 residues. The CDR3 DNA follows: TGTGCCAGCAGCTTAGATGGGAGGGCTGAAGCTTTCTTT. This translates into CASSLDGRAEAFF.

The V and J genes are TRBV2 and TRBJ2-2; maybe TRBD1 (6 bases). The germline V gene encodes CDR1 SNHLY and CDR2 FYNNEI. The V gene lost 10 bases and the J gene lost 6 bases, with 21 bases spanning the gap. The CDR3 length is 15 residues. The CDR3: CATQLQGFVAGELFF. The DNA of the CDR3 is TGTGCCACCCAATTGCAGGGGTTCGTGGCCGGGGAGCTGTTTTTT. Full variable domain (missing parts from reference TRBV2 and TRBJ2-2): EPEVTQTPSHQVTQMGQEVILRCVPISNHLYFYWYRQILGQKVEFLVSFYNNEISEKSEIFDDQFSVERPDGSNFTLKIRSTKLEDSAMYFCATQLQGFVAGELFFGEGSRLTVL.

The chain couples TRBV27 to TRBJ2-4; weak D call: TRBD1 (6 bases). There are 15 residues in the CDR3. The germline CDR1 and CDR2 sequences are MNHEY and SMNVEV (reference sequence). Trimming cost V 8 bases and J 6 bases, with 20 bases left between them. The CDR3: CASGLTGHLVNIQYF. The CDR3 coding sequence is TGTGCCAGCGGACTGACGGGACACTTAGTAAACATTCAGTACTTC.

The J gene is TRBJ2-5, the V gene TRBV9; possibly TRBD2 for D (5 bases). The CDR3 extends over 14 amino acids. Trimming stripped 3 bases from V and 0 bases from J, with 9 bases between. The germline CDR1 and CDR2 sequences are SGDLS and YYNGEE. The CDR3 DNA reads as TGTGCCAGCAGCGGAAGCGGTTACCAAGAGACCCAGTACTTC. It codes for CASSGSGYQETQYF.

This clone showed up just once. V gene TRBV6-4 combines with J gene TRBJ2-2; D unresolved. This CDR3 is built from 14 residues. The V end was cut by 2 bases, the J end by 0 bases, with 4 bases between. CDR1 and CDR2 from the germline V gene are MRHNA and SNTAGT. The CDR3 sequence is CASSDGTNTGELFF. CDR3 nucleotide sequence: TGTGCCAGCAGTGACGGTACGAACACCGGGGAGCTGTTTTTT.

This CDR3 reads CASSVDSTGPPPGNTIYF. The CDR3 nucleotides are TGTGCCAGCAGCGTAGACTCGACTGGCCCCCCCCCTGGAAACACCATATATTTT. The chain uses TRBV9 and TRBJ1-3; D is unclear. The CDR3 spans 18 residues. Germline CDR1 is SGDLS and CDR2 is YYNGEE. V dropped 0 bases and J dropped 2 bases, with 18 bases sitting between them.

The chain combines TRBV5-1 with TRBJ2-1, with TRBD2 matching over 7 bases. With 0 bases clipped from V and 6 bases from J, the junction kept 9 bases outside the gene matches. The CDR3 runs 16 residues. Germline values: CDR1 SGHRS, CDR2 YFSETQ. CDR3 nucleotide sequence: TGCGCCAGCAGCTTGGCCGGACTAGGGTTGGTCAATGAGCAGTTCTTC. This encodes CASSLAGLGLVNEQFF.

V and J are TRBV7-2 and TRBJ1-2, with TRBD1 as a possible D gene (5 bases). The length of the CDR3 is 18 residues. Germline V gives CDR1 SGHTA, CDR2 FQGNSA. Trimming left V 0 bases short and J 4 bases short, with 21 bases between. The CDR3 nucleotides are TGTGCCAGCAGCTTAGCGTTTACGGGCGGGGGAGCGGGCTATGGCTACACCTTC. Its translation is CASSLAFTGGGAGYGYTF.